The 30 T cell receptor beta chains reported below all come from one sample, sequenced in a study of yellow fever vaccine responses in identical twins. TCRdb analysed the RT-PCR reads with MiXCR anew, one entry per CDR3 protein. The sample yields about 19,000 distinct CDR3 sequences, approximately 68% seen once. The source material was T cells from blood (PBMCs), unsorted or a sorted subset (not recorded which), sampled before or after yellow fever vaccination (not recorded which). All receptors derive from a woman under 30 who received the yellow fever vaccine.

In its sample, this clonotype was seen once. The chain recombines TRBV7-3 with TRBJ1-2; TRBD1 might be the D (5 bases). The CDR3 sequence is 16 residues long. The V gene's germline CDR1 is SGHTA and CDR2 FQGTGA. V lost 0 bases and J 1 base, leaving 12 bases between the germline ends. CDR3 protein: CASSLTGTILNYGYTF. CDR3 bases: TGTGCCAGCAGCTTAACAGGGACTATTCTTAACTATGGCTACACCTTC. Based on the CDR3 plus reference TRBV7-3 and TRBJ1-2, the full variable domain is GAGVSQTPSNKVTEKGKYVELRCDPISGHTALYWYRQSLGQGPEFLIYFQGTGAADDSGLPNDRFFAVRPEGSVSTLKIQRTERGDSAVYLCASSLTGTILNYGYTFGSGTRLTVV.

The chain is built from TRBV28 and TRBJ2-5; D ambiguous. The CDR3 is 12 residues long. In germline, CDR1 is MDHEN, CDR2 SYDVKM. V lost 7 bases, J lost 2 bases, and 8 bases lay in between. CDR3 coding DNA: TGTGCCAGCAATGTAGGACAAGAGACCCAGTACTTC. It yields the protein CASNVGQETQYF.

The chain couples TRBV15 to TRBJ2-1; 7 nucleotides align to TRBD1. CDR3 length: 15 residues. Unmatched junction bases numbered 6, after V lost 0 bases and J lost 7 bases. From germline, CDR1 is LNHNV and CDR2 YYDKDF (reference sequence). CDR3 loop: CATSRELQGRNEQFF. For the CDR3, the DNA is TGTGCCACCAGCAGAGAACTACAGGGGCGGAATGAGCAGTTCTTC.

This clonotype was seen once. The V and J genes are TRBV12-3 or TRBV12-4 and TRBJ2-1; possible D gene TRBD1, 7 bases. The CDR3 runs to 15 residues. V was shortened by 4 bases and J by 6 bases, with 16 bases between the two germline ends. CDR3 in DNA: TGTGCCAGCAGTTCACAGGGGACTGGACTCAATGAGCAGTTCTTC. Encoded protein: CASSSQGTGLNEQFF.

This chain uses TRBV6-5 with TRBJ1-1, with D possibly TRBD1 on 5 matching bases. Germline CDR1 MNHEY, CDR2 SVGAGI. This CDR3 has 15 amino acids. The ends were cut back, 2 bases at V and 1 base at J, with 11 bases in the middle. The CDR3 spells CASSYVGARNTEAFF. CDR3 coding DNA: TGTGCCAGCAGTTACGTAGGGGCGCGGAACACTGAAGCTTTCTTT.

The rearrangement uses TRBV13 and TRBJ1-1, with D perhaps TRBD1 (5 bases). The CDR3 runs 13 residues. The V gene's germline CDR1 is PRHDT and CDR2 FYEKMQ (reference sequence). Trimming left V 5 bases short and J 3 bases short, with 10 bases between. The DNA for the CDR3 is TGTGCCAGCAGCAGGGGTCCGGACACTGAAGCTTTCTTT. Translating gives CASSRGPDTEAFF.

The gene calls are TRBV2 and TRBJ2-1; D tentatively fits TRBD1 or TRBD2 (5 bases each). CDR1 is SNHLY and CDR2 is FYNNEI in the germline V gene. V was trimmed by 4 bases and J by 11 bases, leaving 18 bases between them. The CDR3 totals 14 residues. CDR3 sequence (DNA): TGTGCCAGCAGTGCGCTGGGGGTGAGGTCGCAGCAGTTCTTC. Encoded protein: CASSALGVRSQQFF.

V and J are TRBV6-2 or TRBV6-3 and TRBJ2-5, with a tentative D call TRBD2 (6 bases). The length of the CDR3 is 14 residues. Germline V gene sequence: CDR1 MNHEY, CDR2 SVGEGT. Between the trimmed V and J ends, which lost 6 bases and 1 base, there was a span of 12 bases. Here the CDR3 DNA reads TGTGCCAGCAGCTCCGGAGGGACCCAAGAGACCCAGTACTTC. It translates to CASSSGGTQETQYF.

V is TRBV2 and J is TRBJ1-2, with TRBD1 as a possible D gene (5 bases). From germline, CDR1 is SNHLY and CDR2 FYNNEI. Between the trimmed V and J ends, which lost 6 bases and 3 bases, there was a span of 11 bases. This CDR3 has 13 amino acids. The DNA of the CDR3 is TGTGCCAGCAGAGGAACAGGACACTATGGCTACACCTTC. It codes for CASRGTGHYGYTF.

The table lists this clonotype with a few counts. The chain has TRBV15 and TRBJ1-1; D not resolved. The CDR3 contains 12 residues. Germline CDR1 and CDR2: LNHNV and YYDKDF (reference sequence). The germline V and J ends were trimmed by 3 bases and 6 bases, with 8 bases remaining between them. Here the CDR3 DNA reads TGTGCCACCAGCAGCTACGCTTCTGAAGCTTTCTTT. This sequence encodes CATSSYASEAFF.

The rearrangement uses TRBV11-2 and TRBJ2-1; TRBD2 matches 8 bases. CDR1 is SGHAT, CDR2 FQNNGV, per germline. This CDR3 region has 14 residues. Trimming removed 5 bases from V and 5 bases from J; junction bases left unmatched: 5. CDR3 in amino acids: CASSRGGRHNEQFF. The DNA for the CDR3 is TGTGCCAGCAGCCGCGGGGGGAGACACAATGAGCAGTTCTTC.

This chain joins TRBV18 and TRBJ2-3; TRBD1 matches at 7 bases. V lost 6 bases and J lost 10; bases outside the gene matches: 10. The length of the CDR3 is 13 residues. Germline V CDR1 and CDR2: KGHSH, LQKENI. CDR3 nucleotide sequence: TGTGCCAGCTCCAGCGACAGGGCCTTGCCGCAGTATTTT. It is translated as CASSSDRALPQYF.

This clonotype was detected a few times. This sequence joins TRBV11-1 and TRBJ2-2, with TRBD2 as a possible D gene (6 bases). Germline values: CDR1 SGHAT, CDR2 FQDESV (reference sequence). V was cut by 5 bases and J by 2 bases, with 12 bases left in between. The CDR3 sequence is 15 residues long. The CDR3 DNA reads as TGTGCCAGCAGCCGATTAGCGGTAAACACCGGGGAGCTGTTTTTT. Protein: CASSRLAVNTGELFF.

V usage is TRBV18 and J usage is TRBJ2-2; the D gene is possibly TRBD1 (5 bases). Trimming cost V 3 bases and J 3 bases, with 11 bases left between them. Germline CDR1 is KGHSH and CDR2 is LQKENI. There are 15 residues in the CDR3. The CDR3 here is CASSPLRQYTGELFF. CDR3 nucleotides: TGTGCCAGCTCACCCCTTAGACAGTACACCGGGGAGCTGTTTTTT. Complete variable domain (other parts from reference TRBV18 and TRBJ2-2): NAGVMQNPRHLVRRRGQEARLRCSPMKGHSHVYWYRQLPEEGLKFMVYLQKENIIDESGMPKERFSAEFPKEGPSILRIQQVVRGDSAAYFCASSPLRQYTGELFFGEGSRLTVL.

The genes are TRBV11-3 and TRBJ2-6, with D possibly TRBD1 on 5 matching bases. Trimming took 1 base from V and 4 from J, leaving 11 bases between them. CDR3 size: 16 residues. Germline CDR1 reads SGHNT; CDR2 reads YENEEA. The CDR3 reads CASSLVGARGANVLTF. CDR3 DNA sequence: TGTGCCAGCAGCTTAGTAGGGGCACGAGGGGCCAACGTCCTGACTTTC. Filled out from reference TRBV11-3 and TRBJ2-6, the complete variable domain reads EAGVVQSPRYKIIEKKQPVAFWCNPISGHNTLYWYLQNLGQGPELLIRYENEEAVDDSQLPKDRFSAERLKGVDSTLKIQPAELGDSAVYLCASSLVGARGANVLTFGAGSRLTVL.

This clonotype appeared a single time. The chain couples TRBV18 to TRBJ1-5; D not certain. CDR1 and CDR2 (germline): KGHSH, LQKENI. V lost 2 bases, J lost 0 bases, and 11 bases lay in between. This CDR3 has 16 amino acids. CDR3 DNA: TGTGCCAGCTCACCAGTAACTGTGTATAGCAATCAGCCCCAGCATTTT. Protein: CASSPVTVYSNQPQHF. Full variable domain (missing parts from reference TRBV18 and TRBJ1-5): NAGVMQNPRHLVRRRGQEARLRCSPMKGHSHVYWYRQLPEEGLKFMVYLQKENIIDESGMPKERFSAEFPKEGPSILRIQQVVRGDSAAYFCASSPVTVYSNQPQHFGDGTRLSIL.

CDR3 residues: CASRRQEYQETQYF. CDR3 sequence (DNA): TGTGCCAGCAGAAGACAGGAGTACCAAGAGACCCAGTACTTC. The chain employs TRBV27 and TRBJ2-5, with D tentatively TRBD1 (6 bases). This CDR3 has 14 residues. From germline, CDR1 is MNHEY and CDR2 SMNVEV (reference sequence). With 6 bases removed from V and 0 bases from J, the gap between germline ends came to 11 bases.

This clonotype has a handful of counts. The rearrangement joins TRBV5-5 to TRBJ1-2, with no clear D. Trimming left V 1 base short and J 7 bases short, with 17 bases between. The CDR3 has 15 residues. The germline CDR1 and CDR2 sequences are SGHKS and YYEKEE (reference sequence). The CDR3 sequence is CASSLRALTDPGYTF. The CDR3 nucleotides read TGTGCCAGCAGCTTGCGGGCCCTGACTGATCCTGGCTACACCTTC.

This clonotype occurred a few times. The chain recombines TRBV29-1 with TRBJ2-2; the D gene could be TRBD1 or TRBD2 (5 bases each). Germline V lookup: CDR1 SQVTM, CDR2 ANQGSEA. The V end lost 7 bases, the J end lost 6 bases, and 9 bases lay between the germline ends. This CDR3 contains 11 residues. The DNA for the CDR3 is TGCAGCGCCCGGGACCCCGGGGAGCTGTTTTTT. Translation: CSARDPGELFF.

This chain joins TRBV5-1 and TRBJ2-5; D unclear. CDR1 is SGHRS, CDR2 YFSETQ, per germline. Trimming left V 1 base short and J 5 bases short, with 12 bases between. The CDR3 is made up of 14 amino acids. The CDR3 loop reads CASSLFQETETQYF. DNA for the CDR3: TGCGCCAGCAGCTTGTTCCAGGAGACGGAGACCCAGTACTTC.

The chain couples TRBV12-3 or TRBV12-4 to TRBJ2-3; tentative D call: TRBD2 (5 bases). CDR3 length: 11 residues. V lost 5 bases to trimming and J lost 6 bases, with 6 bases between them. CDR3 protein: CASSQRDTQYF. CDR3 nucleotides: TGTGCCAGCAGTCAGCGGGATACGCAGTATTTT.

This clonotype was found a few times. Here the CDR3 DNA reads TGTGCCACCAGTGATTTTGACACACCCTACGAGCAGTACTTC. This codes for CATSDFDTPYEQYF. The chain recombines TRBV24-1 with TRBJ2-7; D not certain. The germline V gene has CDR1 KGHDR and CDR2 SFDVKD. The V and J ends lost 1 base and 2 bases respectively, with 8 bases between them. This CDR3 is built from 14 residues.

V and J are TRBV15 and TRBJ1-5; tentative D call: TRBD1 (6 bases). The germline gives CDR1 LNHNV, CDR2 YYDKDF (reference sequence). The CDR3 sequence is 13 residues long. The ends were cut back, 8 bases at V and 3 bases at J, with 11 bases in the middle. The CDR3 here is CATSTGYNQPQHF. CDR3 in DNA: TGTGCCACCTCGACAGGATACAATCAGCCCCAGCATTTT.

The chain joins TRBV4-2 to TRBJ1-5; D possibly corresponds to TRBD1 (6 bases). Germline V gives CDR1 LGHNA, CDR2 YNFKEQ. The CDR3 spans 16 residues. Trimming left V 0 bases short and J 6 bases short, with 15 bases between. The CDR3 coding sequence is TGTGCCAGCAGCCAAGAAGGGGGGCTTACTTCTCAGCCCCAGCATTTT. This encodes CASSQEGGLTSQPQHF.

The chain recombines TRBV6-2 or TRBV6-3 with TRBJ2-5, with 8 bases lining up with TRBD1. This CDR3 has 13 residues. J gave up 7 bases and V 6 bases, and 7 bases lay outside the gene matches. CDR1 and CDR2 from the germline V gene are MNHEY and SVGEGT. The CDR3 loop reads CASSNGQGGTQYF. CDR3 DNA: TGTGCCAGCAGCAACGGACAGGGTGGGACCCAGTACTTC.

CDR3 region: CSAVPGLAGVVDTQYF. The CDR3 DNA reads as TGCAGTGCTGTCCCGGGACTAGCGGGAGTTGTGGATACGCAGTATTTT. The rearrangement joins TRBV20-1 to TRBJ2-3; 14 nucleotides agree with TRBD2. The CDR3 is 16 residues long. Germline V CDR1 and CDR2: DFQATT, SNEGSKA (reference sequence). The V segment lost 5 bases and the J segment 6 bases; nucleotides outside the gene matches: 10.

Details on this clonotype: One junction end does not reproduce the germline sequence, and a read error may be involved. The rearrangement links TRBV7-3 to TRBJ2-1, with 8 bases that match TRBD2. Germline-derived CDR1 and CDR2 are SGHTA and FQGTGA. The CDR3 loop spans 15 amino acids. In DNA form, the CDR3 reads TGTGCCAGCAGCGTCTTTGCGGGGGGCTACGATGAGCAGTTCTTC. Translated, it gives CASSVFAGGYDEQFF.

The gene calls are TRBV10-3 and TRBJ1-1; tentative D call: TRBD1 (6 bases). Germline CDR1 is ENHRY and CDR2 is SYGVKD. V lost 6 bases, J lost 0 bases, and 11 bases lay in between. This CDR3 spans 14 amino acids. CDR3 bases: TGTGCCATCAGCGGACAGACAATGAACACTGAAGCTTTCTTT. It encodes CAISGQTMNTEAFF.

The rearrangement links TRBV10-3 to TRBJ1-4; D gene uncertain. The CDR3 covers 14 residues. CDR1 is ENHRY and CDR2 is SYGVKD in the germline V gene. With 8 bases removed from V and 8 bases from J, the gap between germline ends came to 18 bases. The chain's CDR3 is CAIGSGLNREKLFF. CDR3 sequence (DNA): TGTGCCATCGGGAGCGGCTTGAATCGGGAAAAACTGTTTTTT.

The rearrangement uses TRBV5-1 and TRBJ2-3; D is undetermined. Germline lookup yields CDR1 SGHRS and CDR2 YFSETQ. The CDR3 length is 13 residues. The V and J ends lost 3 bases and 0 bases respectively, with 5 bases between them. The CDR3 here is CASSSLSTDTQYF. The CDR3 nucleotides read TGCGCCAGCAGCTCCCTTAGCACAGATACGCAGTATTTT.